The entry that follows covers one T cell receptor beta chain sequence. The specificity of this receptor is unknown. No per-base quality is available; no much larger clone lies one base away. The entry originates in a study of blood T cell repertoires in COVID-19 (dated by TCRdb to the early 2020s). General notes on the study: Collaborator samples came from the United States, Italy and Spain and covered acute and convalescent phases of COVID-19. Subjects who had been exposed to COVID-19, were actively infected with it, or had recovered from it provided the deeply sampled blood TCRbeta repertoires that made up the dataset. Sample metadata almost always included a de-identified subject ID, COVID-19 status, age in years and sex. The prospective study material was composed of cDNA or gDNA derived from T cells, B-cell-depleted T cells, or PBMCs. The samples were drawn from two sources: the first 160 participants of the ongoing ImmuneRACE study, and 1,200 or so subjects contributed by 6 global collaborators. The repertoires were released in a freely available public database meant as a resource for research on the immune response to SARS-CoV-2. Where HLA class I and class II types were available, the types were taken from metadata supplied by the sample provider, not from assay-based typing. Study-wide findings and limitations: The quantity of clinical and demographic metadata differed by source and by participant and was supplied without curation.

The immunoSEQ Assay, a bias-controlled multiplex PCR, was used to amplify TCRbeta CDR3 regions from genomic DNA. Turning to the authors' computational methods: The number of nucleated cells in each sample was estimated by amplification of reference gene primers within the assay. To quantify the absolute abundance of each unique TCRbeta CDR3 rearrangement, sequence reads were collapsed and filtered. For each sample, productive Simpson clonality was calculated by taking the square root of Simpson's diversity index across productive rearrangements. The immuneACCESS repertoire file appears here via TCRdb, limited to in-frame rearrangements. These files lack a portion of the clones; in checked studies, under half of the deficit traces to unresolved V genes, and the cause of the others is not known. V and J calls and clone size are copied from that table; D and trimming were computed from the DNA. Here the sample has approximately 290,000 clones; 80% to 90% occur a single time. About 4.1% of the sample comes from the top ten.

Participants in the prospective study were enrolled through a virtual design, were aged roughly 18 to 100 years, and lived in fewer than 30 United States geographic areas. In the prospective study, cohorts were assigned on the basis of participant-reported clinical history obtained from a screening survey and a study questionnaire. ImmuneRACE Cohort 3 recovered participants were defined by two consecutive negative NP/OP PCR tests, healthcare professional clearance, or symptom resolution. Each participant in the prospective study had whole blood, serum and a nasopharyngeal or oropharyngeal swab collected by mobile phlebotomists. Over a roughly two-month period, participants in the prospective study had the option of providing additional blood draws and questionnaires. Prospective study blood samples were shipped either frozen or at room temperature before DNA extraction. According to the germline V gene, CDR1 reads MNHEY and CDR2 reads SVGAGI. V is reduced by 2 bases and J by 6 bases, leaving a spacing of 13 bases between them. Its CDR3 holds 14 amino acids, cysteine through phenylalanine. The entry retains the CDR3 DNA only, 42 bases that are in frame from base 1.

The V and J genes are TRBV6-5 and TRBJ1-1, and perhaps TRBD1 as D gene, on 6 matching bases. The origin of this receptor is a woman in her 30s who had recovered from COVID-19. The sequenced material came from PBMCs or T cells enriched from blood (not recorded which). CDR3 protein: CASSYGTGLAEAFF. Read as DNA, the sequence is TGTGCCAGCAGTTACGGCACAGGGTTGGCTGAAGCTTTCTTT.